Below, 5 T cell receptor beta chains from the same sample are listed, as sequenced in a study of CD8+ T cells in alopecia areata. The treatment denotes: oral pan-JAK inhibitor, 5-10 mg twice daily. Extraction and reverse transcription of RNA yielded cDNA as the sequencing template. Assay: immunoSEQ multiplex PCR; the TCRdb copy retains only in-frame clones and omits some. The top ten clones hold approximately 5.1% of a sample with 200,000 or so clones, roughly 64% of them seen once. The sequencing here drew on CD4+ T cells sorted from blood, taken at week 24, from a patient treated with tofacitinib. The receptor source for this set is a human donor with alopecia areata.

CDR3 residues: CASSRAGGYTF. CDR3 bases: TGTGCCAGCAGCCGGGCGGGCGGCTACACCTTC. V is TRBV14 and J is TRBJ1-2; D is undetermined. The CDR3 contains 11 residues. Germline V gene sequence: CDR1 SGHDN, CDR2 FVKESK. V was clipped by 4 bases and J by 8 bases, with 8 bases between them. Drawing the rest from reference TRBV14 and TRBJ1-2, the complete variable domain is EAGVTQFPSHSVIEKGQTVTLRCDPISGHDNLYWYRRVMGKEIKFLLHFVKESKQDESGMPNNRFLAERTGGTYSTLKVQPAELEDSGVYFCASSRAGGYTFGSGTRLTVV.

CDR3 nucleotide sequence: TGTGCCAGCAGTCGTCCTGGGGGCCGGGTCGGGGAGCTGTTTTTT. Translated: CASSRPGGRVGELFF. The chain combines TRBV2 with TRBJ2-2; tentatively, D is TRBD1 (6 bases). The germline V gene has CDR1 SNHLY and CDR2 FYNNEI. This CDR3 region has 15 residues. With 5 bases removed from V and 7 bases from J, the gap between germline ends came to 17 bases.

This rearrangement joins TRBV4-1 to TRBJ1-1; D perhaps matches TRBD1 (5 bases). Germline V gene data show CDR1 as MGHRA and CDR2 as YSYEKL. The CDR3 runs 13 residues. Between the trimmed V and J ends, which lost 4 bases and 3 bases, there was a span of 9 bases. The CDR3 reads CASSRGLHTEAFF. CDR3 nucleotide sequence: TGCGCCAGCAGCCGGGGGTTGCACACTGAAGCTTTCTTT.

The sample holds a few counts of this clone. The V call is TRBV5-1, the J call TRBJ1-5; D ambiguous. This CDR3 has 14 amino acids. V lost 4 bases, J lost 8 bases, and 16 bases lay in between. Looked up from germline, CDR1 is SGHRS and CDR2 is YFSETQ. CDR3 in DNA: TGCGCCAGCAGCGTGGCTCCTTCAGCGGAGCCCCAGCATTTT. The encoded protein is CASSVAPSAEPQHF.

The chain has TRBV6-6 and TRBJ2-7; 8 nucleotides match TRBD2. The CDR3 loop spans 12 amino acids. V dropped 6 bases and J dropped 6; count of bases not matched to a gene: 4. Germline values: CDR1 MNHNY, CDR2 SVGAGI (reference sequence). The CDR3 is CASSKTSVEQYF. For the CDR3, the DNA is TGTGCCAGCAGCAAGACTAGCGTCGAGCAGTACTTC.